This TCR beta chain was identified during a study of cytomegalovirus exposure and HLA in healthy donors. Overall study findings and caveats: As a later analysis showed, several of the most significant clusters appeared to be linked to common viral pathogens. Using the classifier, cytomegalovirus status was reportedly diagnosed with high specificity and sensitivity.

Concerning this clone: No antigen is known for it.

Both 60 Vbeta primers and 13 Jbeta primers went into the PCR. Profiled with immunoSEQ multiplex PCR; TCRdb holds only in-frame clones, not every one. This repertoire shows more than 150,000 clones, 80% found once; its top ten account for roughly 1.4%. V shed 7 bases, J shed 1 base, and the junction held 5 bases outside the gene matches. This CDR3 has 15 amino acids. Per the germline V gene, CDR1 is MNHEY and CDR2 is SMNVEV (reference sequence). The sequenced sample was PBMCs. The chain links TRBV27 to TRBJ2-7, with 12 positions matching TRBD2. This clonotype was sampled from a girl aged 10 to 17 in good health and CMV-seropositive. The CDR3 coding sequence is TGTGCCAGCACCAGGCTAGCGGGAGGGTCCTACGAGCAGTACTTC. This encodes CASTRLAGGSYEQYF.